These 2 T cell receptor beta chains came from one sample sequenced in a study of cytomegalovirus exposure and HLA in healthy donors. The primer mix had 60 Vbeta and 13 Jbeta primers. This table comes from immunoSEQ multiplex PCR, and its TCRdb copy is limited to in-frame clones, with some not included. In the table there are approximately 110,000 clones, over 60% of which are singletons. Sequencing was done on a sample of PBMCs. These receptors were obtained from a man aged 25 to 45 in good health and CMV-seropositive.

The chain is built from TRBV7-2 and TRBJ1-4, with a tentative D call TRBD1 (6 bases). V shed 2 bases and J shed 10 bases, with 17 bases lying between them. The CDR3 is made up of 15 amino acids. Germline V lookup: CDR1 SGHTA, CDR2 FQGNSA. The CDR3 nucleotides read TGTGCCAGCAGCTTATCCGGGACACCTGGGGGAAAACTGTTTTTT. Translating gives CASSLSGTPGGKLFF.

The chain uses TRBV2 and TRBJ2-7; 8 nucleotides match TRBD1. The germline V gene has CDR1 SNHLY and CDR2 FYNNEI. The trim removed 6 bases at V and 4 bases at J, leaving 11 bases unmatched. This CDR3 spans 15 amino acids. This CDR3 reads CASRVDRGGLYEQYF. In DNA form, the CDR3 reads TGTGCCAGCAGGGTTGACAGGGGAGGCTTGTACGAGCAGTACTTC.